The 3 T cell receptor beta chains below come from one sample, sequenced in a study of CD8+ T cells in alopecia areata. Treatment meaning: oral pan-JAK inhibitor, 5-10 mg twice daily. Reverse transcription of extracted RNA yielded cDNA, which provided the sequencing template. Libraries were prepared by immunoSEQ multiplex PCR; TCRdb keeps only in-frame clonotypes and omits some of them. The top ten hold roughly 1.2% of the sample, which has more than 200,000 clones, approximately 72% seen once. The material sequenced was CD4+ T cells sorted from blood, taken at week 44, from a patient treated with tofacitinib. All receptors come from a human donor with alopecia areata.

This clone came up a few times. This chain links TRBV5-1 with TRBJ2-7, with D possibly being TRBD2 (5 bases). Germline CDR1 reads SGHRS; CDR2 reads YFSETQ. The V gene lost 6 bases and the J gene lost 2 bases, with 15 bases spanning the gap. The CDR3 has 14 residues. The CDR3, as DNA: TGCGCCAGCAAACCTAAGGACGGGACCTACGAGCAGTACTTC. It is translated as CASKPKDGTYEQYF.

This clone was seen only a few times. Other nucleotide sequences in the sample specify the same CDR3. The J gene is TRBJ2-7, the V gene TRBV29-1; 7 bases line up with TRBD2. Germline lookup yields CDR1 SQVTM and CDR2 ANQGSEA. CDR3 length: 11 residues. Trimming removed 6 bases from V and 3 bases from J; junction bases left unmatched: 2. The CDR3 protein is CSVGGSYEQYF. In DNA, the CDR3 is TGCAGCGTCGGGGGGAGCTACGAGCAGTACTTC.

This chain connects TRBV5-1 to TRBJ2-1; no firm D call. V shed 7 bases and J shed 4 bases, with 18 bases lying between them. The CDR3 covers 15 residues. Germline V lookup: CDR1 SGHRS, CDR2 YFSETQ. The CDR3: CASDAGVSRYNEQFF. CDR3 DNA sequence: TGCGCCAGCGACGCTGGGGTTTCTAGGTACAATGAGCAGTTCTTC.